The 14 T cell receptor beta chains listed next were all sequenced from one sample in a study of shared clonotypes between healthy human individuals (dated by TCRdb to the early 2020s). Libraries were prepared through the immunoSEQ multiplex PCR assay. The table was pulled from immuneACCESS by TCRdb, which kept in-frame rearrangements only. Such tables lose some clones; where checked, under half of the loss comes from unresolved V genes, and the rest has no known cause. The sample profile shows about 2.4 million clones; approximately 94% of them were found once. Jointly, the top ten make up under 0.15% of the sample. Sequencing input: naive CD4+ T cells sorted from blood. Read against the paper, the sample's cell subset or site label means: CD45RA+ positively selected. These receptors were collected from a man younger than 35 in good health.

The chain combines TRBV11-2 with TRBJ1-1; D is undetermined. Between the trimmed V and J ends, which lost 1 base and 7 bases, there was a span of 10 bases. The CDR3 runs to 13 residues. Germline assignment: CDR1 SGHAT and CDR2 FQNNGV. As DNA, the CDR3 is TGTGCCAGCAGCTTAGGTGGCCAGATTGAAGCTTTCTTT. This codes for CASSLGGQIEAFF.

As to this clone: Other nucleotide sequences in the sample specify the same CDR3. This sequence joins TRBV7-9 and TRBJ2-5, with D perhaps TRBD2 (6 bases). V was pared by 2 bases and J by 2 bases, with 12 bases between. The CDR3 is 15 residues long. The germline V gene encodes CDR1 SEHNR and CDR2 FQNEAQ (reference sequence). The CDR3 region is CASSLRRLGQETQYF. The CDR3 DNA follows: TGTGCCAGCAGCTTAAGGCGACTAGGTCAAGAGACCCAGTACTTC. Together with reference TRBV7-9 and TRBJ2-5, the CDR3 gives the full variable domain: DTGVSQNPRHKITKRGQNVTFRCDPISEHNRLYWYRQTLGQGPEFLTYFQNEAQLEKSRLLSDRFSAERPKGSFSTLEIQRTEQGDSAMYLCASSLRRLGQETQYFGPGTRLLVL.

The rearrangement links TRBV20-1 to TRBJ2-7; tentatively, D is TRBD1 (5 bases). The V gene lost 3 bases and the J gene lost 4 bases, with 7 bases spanning the gap. CDR1 is DFQATT, CDR2 SNEGSKA, per germline (reference sequence). The CDR3 covers 11 residues. CDR3 residues: CSARDKYEQYF. In DNA, the CDR3 is TGCAGTGCTAGGGACAAATACGAGCAGTACTTC.

This clone was seen a handful of times. The chain joins TRBV5-1 to TRBJ1-3, with 7 bases that match TRBD1. The V gene's germline CDR1 is SGHRS and CDR2 YFSETQ. This CDR3 is 16 amino acids long. V dropped 0 bases and J dropped 0; count of bases not matched to a gene: 3. The CDR3 coding sequence is TGCGCCAGCAGCTTGGAAGGGACAGACTCTGGAAACACCATATATTTT. Encoded protein: CASSLEGTDSGNTIYF.

This clone occurred once. The V call is TRBV6-1, the J call TRBJ1-4; 7 positions match TRBD1. V gave up 2 bases and J gave up 5 bases; unmatched junction bases: 5. CDR1 is MNHNS, CDR2 SASEGT, per germline. The CDR3 spans 15 residues. The CDR3 DNA follows: TGTGCCAGCAGTGAACGACAGGGCCGGAATGAAAAACTGTTTTTT. This encodes CASSERQGRNEKLFF.

The rearrangement links TRBV21-1 to TRBJ1-2. TRBV21-1 is flagged as a pseudogene. The CDR3 is made up of 15 amino acids. The CDR3 region has the DNA TGTGCCAGCACCCGCCTCGGGGTTTGGAACTATGGCTACACCTTC. Its protein product is CASTRLGVWNYGYTF.

The chain links TRBV10-3 to TRBJ2-2; TRBD1 might be the D (5 bases). V was pared by 9 bases and J by 0 bases, with 14 bases between. From germline, CDR1 is ENHRY and CDR2 SYGVKD. This CDR3 has 15 residues. The CDR3 nucleotides read TGTGCCATACACAGGTACCCCGCGAACACCGGGGAGCTGTTTTTT. Protein: CAIHRYPANTGELFF.

This clone occurred a few times. The V gene is TRBV5-5, the J gene TRBJ1-6; the D is unclear. CDR1 is SGHKS, CDR2 YYEKEE, per germline (reference sequence). CDR3 length: 16 amino acids. The V and J ends lost 4 bases and 0 bases respectively, with 11 bases between them. The CDR3 sequence is CASSPERFSYNSPLHF. CDR3 DNA sequence: TGTGCCAGCAGCCCAGAAAGGTTCTCCTATAATTCACCCCTCCACTTT.

The chain recombines TRBV6-6 with TRBJ2-7; 13 nucleotides match TRBD2. V gave up 5 bases and J gave up 7 bases; unmatched junction bases: 11. The germline gives CDR1 MNHNY, CDR2 SVGAGI (reference sequence). The length of the CDR3 is 16 residues. This chain's CDR3 is CASSTTSGGAVREQYF. Here the CDR3 DNA reads TGTGCCAGCAGTACTACTAGCGGGGGGGCGGTGAGAGAGCAGTACTTC.

This chain links TRBV11-3 with TRBJ1-3; D not certain. The CDR3 spans 12 residues. V lost 1 base, J lost 6 bases, and 4 bases lay in between. Germline V lookup: CDR1 SGHNT, CDR2 YENEEA. As DNA, the CDR3 is TGTGCCAGCAGCTTAGGAGAAAACACCATATATTTT. Translated, it gives CASSLGENTIYF. Drawing the rest from reference TRBV11-3 and TRBJ1-3, the complete variable domain is EAGVVQSPRYKIIEKKQPVAFWCNPISGHNTLYWYLQNLGQGPELLIRYENEEAVDDSQLPKDRFSAERLKGVDSTLKIQPAELGDSAVYLCASSLGENTIYFGEGSWLTVV.

The gene calls are TRBV7-9 and TRBJ1-3, with D possibly TRBD1 on 6 matching bases. Germline lookup yields CDR1 SEHNR and CDR2 FQNEAQ (reference sequence). The CDR3 length is 14 residues. The CDR3 region has the DNA TGTGCTTTTCCGGGGGGCTCAGATGGAAACACCATATATTTT. The encoded protein is CAFPGGSDGNTIYF.

The gene calls are TRBV2 and TRBJ1-2; no clear D gene. V was clipped by 4 bases and J by 1 base, with 10 bases between them. The CDR3 loop spans 14 amino acids. Germline CDR1 SNHLY, CDR2 FYNNEI. The CDR3 spells CASSALGNNYGYTF. The CDR3 nucleotides are TGTGCCAGCAGTGCCCTGGGGAATAACTATGGCTACACCTTC.

The chain uses TRBV5-4 and TRBJ2-4, with D perhaps TRBD1 (5 bases). This CDR3 spans 12 amino acids. The germline gives CDR1 SGHNT, CDR2 YYREEE (reference sequence). Trimming removed 4 bases at V and 6 bases at J, with 8 bases between. The CDR3 DNA follows: TGTGCCAGCAGCCGAAGGGGAAACATTCAGTACTTC. Translation gives CASSRRGNIQYF.

This chain links TRBV7-2 with TRBJ2-1; 7 nucleotides agree with TRBD2. This CDR3 has 14 amino acids. Germline assignment: CDR1 SGHTA and CDR2 FQGNSA. The V gene end was trimmed by 0 bases and the J gene end by 9 bases; junction bases not matched to a gene: 5. DNA of the CDR3: TGTGCCAGCAGCTTAGCGGGAGGGCGAGCTGAGCAGTTCTTC. It codes for CASSLAGGRAEQFF.